Below are 10 T cell receptor beta chains sequenced from a single sample in a study of cytomegalovirus exposure and HLA in healthy donors. In the PCR, 60 Vbeta and 13 Jbeta primers were used. Only in-frame clones appear in the TCRdb table, and some are missing; sequencing was by immunoSEQ multiplex PCR. Here the sample spans about 140,000 clones, 61% being singletons. Material: PBMCs. Receptors originate from a male donor in good health and CMV-seronegative.

This sequence joins TRBV5-1 and TRBJ2-2, with 10 bases lining up with TRBD1. In germline, CDR1 is SGHRS, CDR2 YFSETQ. After removal of 4 bases from V and 5 bases from J, the junction contained 5 bases not matched to a gene. The CDR3 is made up of 15 amino acids. The CDR3 sequence: CASSTGQGGTGELFF. As DNA, the CDR3 is TGCGCCAGCAGCACCGGACAGGGGGGTACCGGGGAGCTGTTTTTT.

This chain links TRBV9 with TRBJ2-7; perhaps TRBD1 as D (6 bases). Germline V gives CDR1 SGDLS, CDR2 YYNGEE. Between the trimmed V and J ends, which lost 0 bases and 3 bases, there was a span of 16 bases. The CDR3 is 16 amino acids. Here the CDR3 reads CASSVAGQGSVYEQYF. The CDR3 bases are TGTGCCAGCAGCGTAGCTGGGCAGGGGTCTGTCTACGAGCAGTACTTC.

V and J are TRBV4-1 and TRBJ1-2; the D is unclear. Germline values: CDR1 MGHRA, CDR2 YSYEKL. The V gene lost 1 base and the J gene lost 8 bases, with 14 bases spanning the gap. The CDR3 runs 14 residues. This chain's CDR3 is CASSQVIRTGGYTF. CDR3 in DNA: TGCGCCAGCAGCCAAGTTATACGTACGGGGGGCTACACCTTC.

The chain links TRBV28 to TRBJ2-1, with TRBD2 matching over 12 bases. Germline assignment: CDR1 MDHEN and CDR2 SYDVKM. After removal of 3 bases from V and 0 bases from J, the junction contained 6 bases not matched to a gene. The CDR3 has 18 amino acids. CDR3 coding DNA: TGTGCCAGCAGTTTTGGACTAGCGGGGCATAGCTCCTACAATGAGCAGTTCTTC. Its translation is CASSFGLAGHSSYNEQFF.

The J gene is TRBJ2-5, the V gene TRBV27, with D perhaps TRBD1 (5 bases). CDR1 and CDR2 (germline): MNHEY, SMNVEV (reference sequence). V was pared by 4 bases and J by 3 bases, with 15 bases between. This CDR3 has 15 residues. DNA of the CDR3: TGTGCCAGCAGTTCCCTCGGACAAGTAAAAGAGACCCAGTACTTC. This sequence encodes CASSSLGQVKETQYF.

The genes are TRBV6-5 and TRBJ2-7; 7 bases match TRBD2. CDR3 length: 14 residues. CDR1 and CDR2 from the germline V gene are MNHEY and SVGAGI. V trimming: 6 bases; J trimming: 0 bases; junction bases outside the gene matches: 5. The CDR3 protein is CASRWGEGSYEQYF. Here the CDR3 DNA reads TGTGCCAGCAGGTGGGGGGAGGGCTCCTACGAGCAGTACTTC.

This clone came up a few times. V and J are TRBV25-1 and TRBJ2-3; possible D gene TRBD2, 6 bases. The CDR3 spans 16 residues. CDR1 and CDR2 from the germline V gene are MGHDK and SYGVNS. V gave up 5 bases and J gave up 6 bases, with 21 bases separating them. The CDR3: CASSPPRGTTVDTQYF. CDR3 sequence (DNA): TGTGCCAGCAGTCCCCCGCGGGGCACGACGGTGGATACGCAGTATTTT.

This clone was counted a single time. The rearrangement links TRBV15 to TRBJ1-3; 7 bases line up with TRBD1. V dropped 3 bases and J dropped 0; count of bases not matched to a gene: 5. This CDR3 has 16 amino acids. CDR1 is LNHNV and CDR2 is YYDKDF in the germline V gene (reference sequence). The CDR3 here is CATSSEDRASGNTIYF. CDR3 nucleotide sequence: TGTGCCACCAGCAGTGAAGACAGGGCCTCTGGAAACACCATATATTTT. Full variable domain (remainder filled in from reference TRBV15 and TRBJ1-3): DAMVIQNPRYQVTQFGKPVTLSCSQTLNHNVMYWYQQKSSQAPKLLFHYYDKDFNNEADTPDNFQSRRPNTSFCFLDIRSPGLGDTAMYLCATSSEDRASGNTIYFGEGSWLTVV.

This clone was picked up one time. The chain joins TRBV4-1 to TRBJ2-7, with 8 bases identical to TRBD2. The germline gives CDR1 MGHRA, CDR2 YSYEKL. Unmatched junction bases numbered 6, after V lost 6 bases and J lost 5 bases. This CDR3 comprises 13 residues. This CDR3 is CASSPTGGNEQYF. In nucleotides, the CDR3 is TGCGCCAGCAGTCCAACGGGAGGGAACGAGCAGTACTTC.

The gene calls are TRBV6-5 and TRBJ1-2, with a tentative D call TRBD1 (6 bases). The V and J ends lost 6 bases and 8 bases respectively, with 16 bases between them. Per germline, CDR1 MNHEY and CDR2 SVGAGI. This CDR3 is built from 13 residues. The CDR3 DNA sequence: TGTGCCAGCAGGCAACAGGGAAGTCGCGGCTACACCTTC. It is translated as CASRQQGSRGYTF.